These T cell receptor beta chains were read from a single sample in a study of PD-1 blockade in classical Hodgkin lymphoma. The table came from immunoSEQ multiplex PCR; TCRdb's copy has only in-frame clones and leaves some out. The sample yields more than 75,000 clones, 85% to 95% seen once. Material: peripheral blood mononuclear cells (PBMCs), obtained before the fourth cycle of nivolumab. These TCRs come from a human donor with classical Hodgkin lymphoma. The CDR3 runs from the conserved cysteine through the conserved F or W. Each record gives: V gene, J gene, D gene, clone size, CDR3 DNA, CDR3 protein. D genes are given only for firm matches. The size entry is marked missing in some rows and otherwise reads once, few, many or a size class.

>TRBV6-1|TRBJ1-2|.|.
TGTGCCAGCAGTGAAGGGACAGTCATATATGGCTACACCTTC
CASSEGTVIYGYTF
>TRBV27|TRBJ2-7|.|.
TGTGCCAGCAGACTTAACTCCTACGAGCAGTACTTC
CASRLNSYEQYF
>TRBV19|TRBJ2-1|.|.
TGTGCCAGCGTCGGACGCTTTAATGAGCAGTTCTTC
CASVGRFNEQFF
>TRBV7-3|TRBJ2-1|TRBD2|.
TGTGCCAGCAGCCCCCCGGGAGGGGAGGCCTTGAATGAGCAGTTCTTC
CASSPPGGEALNEQFF
>TRBV18|TRBJ1-5|.|.
TGTGCCAGCTCACCAACAGGGAGGCAGCCCCAGCATTTT
CASSPTGRQPQHF
>TRBV28|TRBJ2-7|TRBD1|.
TGTGCCAGCAGTTCTCGCCGGGACAGGGGCTACGAGCAGTACTTC
CASSSRRDRGYEQYF
>TRBV5-1|TRBJ1-2|.|.
TGCGCCAGCAGCTTGGGGGGGAACTATGGCTACACCTTC
CASSLGGNYGYTF
>TRBV28|TRBJ1-3|TRBD1|.
TGTGCCAGCAGCAGGGGGCGCCTCCTCTTCTCTGGAAACACCATATATTTT
CASSRGRLLFSGNTIYF
>TRBV2|TRBJ2-1|TRBD2|.
TGTGCCAGCAGAGAAAGCGGGGTTCTCGGGTACAATGAGCAGTTCTTC
CASRESGVLGYNEQFF
>TRBV27|TRBJ1-2|.|few
TGTGCCACCCTAAAAGGTTGGGGCTACACCTTC
CATLKGWGYTF
>TRBV6-5|TRBJ2-7|.|.
TGTGCCAGCAGTTACTCGGTTACAAGCTCCTACGAGCAGTACTTC
CASSYSVTSSYEQYF
>TRBV9|TRBJ1-1|TRBD1|.
TGTGCCAGCAGCGCGAAGACAGGGGAGAACACTGAAGCTTTCTTT
CASSAKTGENTEAFF
>TRBV6-1|TRBJ2-7|.|.
TGTGCCAGCATATTAGCTGTCCCCTACGAGCAGTACTTC
CASILAVPYEQYF
>TRBV7-2|TRBJ2-3|.|.
TGTGCCAGCGGCAAGGGTGGGAGCACAGATACGCAGTATTTT
CASGKGGSTDTQYF
>TRBV19|TRBJ2-7|TRBD1|few
TGTGCCAGTAGTAATACAGGGGTCTACGAGCAGTACTTC
CASSNTGVYEQYF
>TRBV14|TRBJ2-7|.|.
TGTGCCAGCAGCCAAGATCTTGGGACCGGTCCCTACGAGCAGTACTTC
CASSQDLGTGPYEQYF
>TRBV30|TRBJ1-1|.|.
TGTGCCTGGGCGACAGGGAACACTGAAGCTTTCTTT
CAWATGNTEAFF
>TRBV5-1|TRBJ2-7|TRBD1|.
TGCGCCAGCAGCTTCGGTCCGTATATCGGACAGGAGAACAAGCAGTACTTC
CASSFGPYIGQENKQYF
>TRBV19|TRBJ2-5|.|.
TGTGCCAGTAGTATGCAGGGGACCCAGTACTTC
CASSMQGTQYF
>TRBV19|TRBJ2-3|.|.
TGTGCCAGTAGTATGGGAGGGGGGACTACCTCTGGCACAGATACGCAGTATTTT
CASSMGGGTTSGTDTQYF
>TRBV28|TRBJ2-1|.|.
TGTGCCAGCAGCCCAGGGGGGGAGAATGAGCAGTTCTTC
CASSPGGENEQFF
>TRBV10-3|TRBJ1-3|.|.
TGTGCCATTTTGTCTAGCTCTGGAAACACCATATATTTT
CAILSSSGNTIYF
>TRBV2|TRBJ2-6|TRBD1|.
TGTGCCAGCAGTGCCAGGGGGCTCTCTGGGGCCAACGTCCTGACTTTC
CASSARGLSGANVLTF
>TRBV5-1|TRBJ2-7|.|.
TGCGCCAGTCGTCAGGGTAGCTCCTACGAGCAGTACTTC
CASRQGSSYEQYF
>TRBV6-6|TRBJ1-5|.|.
TGTGCCAGCAGTTACTCGACCGAAAATCAGCCCCAGCATTTT
CASSYSTENQPQHF
>TRBV21-1|TRBJ1-1|.|.
TGTGCCAGCAGCAAATGGGGCGGTCGCATGAACACTGAAGCTTTCTTT
CASSKWGGRMNTEAFF
>TRBV27|TRBJ1-3|.|.
TGTGCCAGCAGTTTATTCGGCAGGGCTGGAAACACCACATATTTT
CASSLFGRAGNTTYF
>TRBV7-7|TRBJ2-2|.|.
TGTGCCAGCAGTCCCGGTGCCGTCGCGAACACCGGGGAGCTGTTTTTT
CASSPGAVANTGELFF
>TRBV7-6|TRBJ2-3|TRBD1|.
TGTGCCAGCAGCTCGGGACAGGGGGGGCCAGATACGCAGTATTTT
CASSSGQGGPDTQYF
>TRBV25-1|TRBJ1-2|.|.
TGTGCCACCCTAGGGGCCTTGCAGGGATTCAGGGTTGGCTACACCTTC
CATLGALQGFRVGYTF
>TRBV11-2|TRBJ2-1|TRBD2|.
TGTGCCAGCAGCCCCCTCCCCGGAGGGCGGGAGGGGTTCTTC
CASSPLPGGREGFF
>TRBV2|TRBJ1-2|.|once
TGTGCCAGCAGGGGACTGATCGGTGGCTACACCTTC
CASRGLIGGYTF
>TRBV18|TRBJ1-1|.|.
TGTGCCAGCTCAGACGCCGCAGGTTCAAATGAAGCTTTCTTT
CASSDAAGSNEAFF
>TRBV5-5|TRBJ2-7|.|.
TGTGCCAGCAGCCCTATCCAACAGGGCTACGAGCAGTACTTC
CASSPIQQGYEQYF
>TRBV11-2|TRBJ1-1|.|.
TGTGCCAGCAGCTTAGATAGGGGAGGAGACACTGAAGCTTTCTTT
CASSLDRGGDTEAFF
>TRBV19|TRBJ2-7|.|.
TGTGCCAGTAGCCCGGGGGCCTACGAGCAGTACTTC
CASSPGAYEQYF